The T cell receptor (beta chain) described here comes from a study of blood T cell repertoires in COVID-19. Study in general: Whether acute or convalescent, the COVID-19 samples came from the United States, Italy and Spain.

CDR3 length: 14 residues. V lost 5 bases and J lost 3, with 11 bases in between. Germline V gene lookup returns CDR1 SGHTA and CDR2 FQGNSA. The method was immunoSEQ multiplex PCR; TCRdb's version includes in-frame clones alone and lacks a portion of them. The sample lists more than 250,000 clones; 70% to 90% were seen once. The V and J genes are TRBV7-2 and TRBJ1-5; perhaps TRBD1 as D (6 bases). The TCR sequence derives from a woman in her 30s with COVID-19, enrolled during active disease. Input material: peripheral blood. This CDR3 reads CASSKDSFNQPQHF. DNA for the CDR3: TGTGCCAGCAGCAAGGACAGTTTCAATCAGCCCCAGCATTTT.